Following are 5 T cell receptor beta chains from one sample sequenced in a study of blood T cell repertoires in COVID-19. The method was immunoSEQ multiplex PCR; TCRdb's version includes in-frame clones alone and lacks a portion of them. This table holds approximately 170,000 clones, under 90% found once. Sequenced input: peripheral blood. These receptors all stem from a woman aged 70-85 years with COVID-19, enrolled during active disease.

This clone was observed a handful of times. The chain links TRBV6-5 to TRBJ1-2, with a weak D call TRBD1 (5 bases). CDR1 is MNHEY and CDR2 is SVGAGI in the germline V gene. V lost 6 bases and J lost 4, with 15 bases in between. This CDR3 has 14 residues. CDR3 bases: TGTGCCAGCAGACTCCCCGACAGTATCTATGGCTACACCTTC. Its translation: CASRLPDSIYGYTF.

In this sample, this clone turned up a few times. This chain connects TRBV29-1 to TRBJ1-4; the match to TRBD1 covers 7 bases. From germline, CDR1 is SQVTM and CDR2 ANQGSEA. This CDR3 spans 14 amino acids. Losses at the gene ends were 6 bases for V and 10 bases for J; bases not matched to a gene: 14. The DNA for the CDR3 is TGCAGCGTCTACTTCGGGACAGCCTACGGAAAACTGTTTTTT. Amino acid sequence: CSVYFGTAYGKLFF.

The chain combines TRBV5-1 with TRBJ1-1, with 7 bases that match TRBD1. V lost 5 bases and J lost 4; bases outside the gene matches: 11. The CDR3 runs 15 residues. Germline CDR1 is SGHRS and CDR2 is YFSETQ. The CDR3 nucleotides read TGCGCCAGCAGACAAATCTCAGGGGGTATCACTGAAGCTTTCTTT. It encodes CASRQISGGITEAFF. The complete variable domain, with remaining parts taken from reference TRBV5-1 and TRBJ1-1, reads KAGVTQTPRYLIKTRGQQVTLSCSPISGHRSVSWYQQTPGQGLQFLFEYFSETQRNKGNFPGRFSGRQFSNSRSEMNVSTLELGDSALYLCASRQISGGITEAFFGQGTRLTVV.

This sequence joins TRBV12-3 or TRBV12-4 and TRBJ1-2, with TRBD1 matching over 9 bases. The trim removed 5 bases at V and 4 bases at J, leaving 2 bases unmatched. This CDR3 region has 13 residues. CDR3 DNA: TGTGCCAGCAGTGCGGACAGGGGCTATGGCTACACCTTC. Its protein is CASSADRGYGYTF.

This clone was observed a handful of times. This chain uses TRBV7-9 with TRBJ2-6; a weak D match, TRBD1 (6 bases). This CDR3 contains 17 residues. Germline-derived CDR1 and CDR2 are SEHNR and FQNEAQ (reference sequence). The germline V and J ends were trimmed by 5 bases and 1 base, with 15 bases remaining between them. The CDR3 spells CASSAARQVSGANVLTF. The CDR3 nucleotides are TGTGCCAGCAGCGCAGCCAGACAGGTTTCTGGGGCCAACGTCCTGACTTTC.